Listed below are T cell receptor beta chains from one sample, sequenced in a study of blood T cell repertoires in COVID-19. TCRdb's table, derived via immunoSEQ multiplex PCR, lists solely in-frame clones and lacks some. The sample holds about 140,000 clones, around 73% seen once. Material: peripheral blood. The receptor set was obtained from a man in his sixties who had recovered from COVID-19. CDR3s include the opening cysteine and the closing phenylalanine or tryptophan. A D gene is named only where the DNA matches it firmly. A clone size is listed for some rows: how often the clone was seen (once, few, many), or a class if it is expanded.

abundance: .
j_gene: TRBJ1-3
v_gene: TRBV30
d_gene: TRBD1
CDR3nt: TGTGCCTGGAGTCTCGGACAGGGATCGCTTGGAAACACCATATATTTT
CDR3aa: CAWSLGQGSLGNTIYF

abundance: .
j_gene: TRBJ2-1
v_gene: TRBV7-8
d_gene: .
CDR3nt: TGTGCCAGCAGCTTAGCGAGAAGCGTAACCTACAATGAGCAGTTCTTC
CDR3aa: CASSLARSVTYNEQFF

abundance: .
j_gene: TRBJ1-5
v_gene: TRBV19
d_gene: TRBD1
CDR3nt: TGTGCCAGTAGTAGGGCGGGACAGAGCTCCAATCAGCCCCAGCATTTT
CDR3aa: CASSRAGQSSNQPQHF

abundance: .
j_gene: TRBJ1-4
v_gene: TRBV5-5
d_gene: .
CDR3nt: TGTGCCAGCAGCTTGGCCAGACGGGGTAGTGAAAAACTGTTTTTT
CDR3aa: CASSLARRGSEKLFF

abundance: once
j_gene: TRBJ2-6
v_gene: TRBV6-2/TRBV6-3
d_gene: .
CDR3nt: TGTGCCAGCAGCTTCAGGGAGGCTGGGGCCAACGTCCTGACTTTC
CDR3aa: CASSFREAGANVLTF

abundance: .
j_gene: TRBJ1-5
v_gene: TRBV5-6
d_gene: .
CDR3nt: TGTGCCAGCAGCTTGGCTAATCAGCCCCAGCATTTT
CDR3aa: CASSLANQPQHF

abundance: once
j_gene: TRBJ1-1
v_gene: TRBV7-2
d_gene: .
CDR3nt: TGTGCCAGCAGCTTAGGACAGACGGCGAACACTGAAGCTTTCTTT
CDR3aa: CASSLGQTANTEAFF

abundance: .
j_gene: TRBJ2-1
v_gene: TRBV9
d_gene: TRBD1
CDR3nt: TGTGCCAGCAGCGAAACAAAAAACGACAGGGCCGATGAGCAGTTCTTC
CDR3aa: CASSETKNDRADEQFF

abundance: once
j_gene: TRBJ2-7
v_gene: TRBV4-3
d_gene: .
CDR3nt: TGCGCCAGCGGCCAACAGACAGGAGAATCCTACGAGCAGTACTTC
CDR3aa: CASGQQTGESYEQYF

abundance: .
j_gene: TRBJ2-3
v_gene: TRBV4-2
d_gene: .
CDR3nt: TGTGCCAGCAGCCAAGACCCTACAGATACGCAGTATTTT
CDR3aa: CASSQDPTDTQYF

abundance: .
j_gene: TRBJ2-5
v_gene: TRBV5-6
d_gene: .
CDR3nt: TGTGCCAGCAGCTCGACACAGGGTCGAGAGACCCAGTACTTC
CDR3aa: CASSSTQGRETQYF

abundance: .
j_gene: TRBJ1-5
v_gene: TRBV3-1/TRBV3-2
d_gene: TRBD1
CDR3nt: TGTGCCAGCAGCCGGGACAGGGATGTACAGCCCCAGCATTTT
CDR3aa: CASSRDRDVQPQHF

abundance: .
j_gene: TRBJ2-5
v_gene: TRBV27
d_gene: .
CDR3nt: TGTGCCAGCAGTGCGCTCGGAGTTAGGGAGACCCAGTACTTC
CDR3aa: CASSALGVRETQYF

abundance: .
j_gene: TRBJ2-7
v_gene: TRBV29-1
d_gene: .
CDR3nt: TGCAGCGTCACCTTTCCACCGAGCTCCTACGAGCAGTACTTC
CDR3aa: CSVTFPPSSYEQYF

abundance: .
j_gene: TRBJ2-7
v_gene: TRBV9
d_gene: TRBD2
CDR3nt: TGTGCCAGCAGCGTCACCGGGACTAGTGGCGAGCAGTACTTC
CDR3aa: CASSVTGTSGEQYF

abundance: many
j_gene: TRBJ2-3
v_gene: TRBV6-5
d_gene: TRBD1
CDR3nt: TGTGCCAGCAGTCGGAACAGGGGAGATACGCAGTATTTT
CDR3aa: CASSRNRGDTQYF

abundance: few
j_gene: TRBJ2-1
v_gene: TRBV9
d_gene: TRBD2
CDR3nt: TGTGCCAGCAGCGTAACTAGCGGGATCGACAATGAGCAGTTCTTC
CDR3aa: CASSVTSGIDNEQFF

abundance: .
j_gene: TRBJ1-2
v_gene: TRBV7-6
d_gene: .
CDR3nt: TGTGCCAGCAGCCCTTGGGACATAGCCAGTAACTATGGCTACACCTTC
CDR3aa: CASSPWDIASNYGYTF

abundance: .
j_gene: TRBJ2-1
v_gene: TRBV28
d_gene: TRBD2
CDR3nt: TGTGCCAGCAGGCTTAGCGGGGGGTCTTACAATGAGCAGTTCTTC
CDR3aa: CASRLSGGSYNEQFF

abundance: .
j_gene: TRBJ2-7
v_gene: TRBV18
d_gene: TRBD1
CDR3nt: TGTGCCAGCTCACCCGACAGGGACCCACACGAGCAGTACTTC
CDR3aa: CASSPDRDPHEQYF

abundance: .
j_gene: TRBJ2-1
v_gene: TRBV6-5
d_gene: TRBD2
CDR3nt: TGTGCCGGATCTAGCGGGAGTGGCGCCTACAATGAGCAGTTCTTC
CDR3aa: CAGSSGSGAYNEQFF

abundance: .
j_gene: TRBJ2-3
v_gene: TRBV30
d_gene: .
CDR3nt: TGTGCCTGGAGTGGACAGTCTGATACGCAGTATTTT
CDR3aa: CAWSGQSDTQYF

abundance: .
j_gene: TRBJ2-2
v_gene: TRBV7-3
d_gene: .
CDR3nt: TGTGCCAGCAGCTTTAACACAAACACCGGGGAGCTGTTTTTT
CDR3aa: CASSFNTNTGELFF

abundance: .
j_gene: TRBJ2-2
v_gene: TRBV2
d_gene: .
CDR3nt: TGTGCCAGCAGTGAAGGGCGAACTATAGGGCAGGGCACCGGGGAGCTGTTTTTT
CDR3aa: CASSEGRTIGQGTGELFF

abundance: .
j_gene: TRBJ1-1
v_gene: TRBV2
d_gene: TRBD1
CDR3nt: TGTGCCAGCAGGAGAGTGGGACAGGGGTCCAACACTGAAGCTTTCTTT
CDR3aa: CASRRVGQGSNTEAFF

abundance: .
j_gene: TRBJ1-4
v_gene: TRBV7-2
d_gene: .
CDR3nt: TGTGCCAGCAGCTTGGACACAAGTTATGAAAAACTGTTTTTT
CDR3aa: CASSLDTSYEKLFF

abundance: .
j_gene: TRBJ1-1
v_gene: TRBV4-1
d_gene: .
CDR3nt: TGCGCCAGCAGCGCGGCAGGGGTGTACACTGAAGCTTTCTTT
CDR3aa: CASSAAGVYTEAFF

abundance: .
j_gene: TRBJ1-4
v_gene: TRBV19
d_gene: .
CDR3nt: TGTGCCAGTAGTATGGGGCGGAGCAGAGCGGAAAAACTGTTTTTT
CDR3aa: CASSMGRSRAEKLFF

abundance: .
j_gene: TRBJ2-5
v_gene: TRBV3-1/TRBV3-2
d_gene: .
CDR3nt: TGTGCCAGCAGCCAAGATTGGGCAGGCCAAGAGACCCAGTACTTC
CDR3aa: CASSQDWAGQETQYF

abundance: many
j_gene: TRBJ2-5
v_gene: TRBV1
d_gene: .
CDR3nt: TGCACCAGCAGCCAAGATCGAGTCCAAGAGACCCAGTACTTC
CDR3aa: CTSSQDRVQETQYF

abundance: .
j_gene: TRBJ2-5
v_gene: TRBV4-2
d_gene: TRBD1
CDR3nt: TGTGCCAGCAGCCCCCGGGACAGGGGGTCTATGGAGACCCAGTACTTC
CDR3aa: CASSPRDRGSMETQYF

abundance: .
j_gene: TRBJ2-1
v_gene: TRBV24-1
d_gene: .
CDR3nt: TGTGCCACCAGTGGCGGACTTCAGGTTTATGAGCAGTTCTTC
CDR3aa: CATSGGLQVYEQFF

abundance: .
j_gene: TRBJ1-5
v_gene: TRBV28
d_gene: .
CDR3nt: TGTGCCAGCAGTTACCCCGGGGGGGAAGGTCAGCCCCAGCATTTT
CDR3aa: CASSYPGGEGQPQHF

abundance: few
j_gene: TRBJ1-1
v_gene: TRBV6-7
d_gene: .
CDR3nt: TGTGCCAGCAGTTCCGAATACGACAGATTTAAGGCTTTCTTT
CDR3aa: CASSSEYDRFKAFF

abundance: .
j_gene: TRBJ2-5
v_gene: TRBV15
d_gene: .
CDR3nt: TGTGCCACCAGCAGATCCTACCCGACAATGAGAGAGACCCAGTACTTC
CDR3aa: CATSRSYPTMRETQYF

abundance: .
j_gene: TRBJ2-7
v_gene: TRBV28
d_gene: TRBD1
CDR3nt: TGTGCCAGCAGTCCCTACCCGGACAGGGGCTACGAGCAGTACTTC
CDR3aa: CASSPYPDRGYEQYF

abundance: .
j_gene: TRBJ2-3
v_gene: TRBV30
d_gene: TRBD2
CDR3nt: TGTGCCTGGAGTAAGGGTAGCGGGGGGGCCGGTACGCAGTATTTT
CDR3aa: CAWSKGSGGAGTQYF

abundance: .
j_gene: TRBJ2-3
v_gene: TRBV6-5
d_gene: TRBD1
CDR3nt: TGTGCCAGCAGCTACAGGGGTCCCACAGATACGCAGTATTTT
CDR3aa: CASSYRGPTDTQYF

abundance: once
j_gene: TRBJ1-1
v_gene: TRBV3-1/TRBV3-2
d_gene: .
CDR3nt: TGTGCCAGCAGCCAAGGTGCGGGGGCAGTTACTGAAGCTTTCTTT
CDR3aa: CASSQGAGAVTEAFF

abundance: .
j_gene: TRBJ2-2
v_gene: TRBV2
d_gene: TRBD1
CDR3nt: TGTGCCAGCACCGGGACAGCGAACACCGGGGAGCTGTTTTTT
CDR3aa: CASTGTANTGELFF

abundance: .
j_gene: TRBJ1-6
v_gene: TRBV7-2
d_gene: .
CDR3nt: TGTGCCAGCAGCTTAGCGGGAGGAGAATATTCACCCCTCCACTTT
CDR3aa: CASSLAGGEYSPLHF

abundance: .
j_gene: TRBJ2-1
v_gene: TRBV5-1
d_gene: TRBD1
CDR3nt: TGCGCCAGCAGCACCTACAGGGGAAGGGTCGACTACAATGAGCAGTTCTTC
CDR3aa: CASSTYRGRVDYNEQFF

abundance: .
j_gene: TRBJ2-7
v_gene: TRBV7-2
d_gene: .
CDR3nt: TGTGCCAGCAGCTTAGAAGCGAGACCGATGCTCTACGAGCAGTACTTC
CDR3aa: CASSLEARPMLYEQYF

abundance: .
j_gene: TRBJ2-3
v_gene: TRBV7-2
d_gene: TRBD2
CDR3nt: TGTGCCAGCAGCTTAATGCCTAGCGGTAGCACAGATACGCAGTATTTT
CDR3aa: CASSLMPSGSTDTQYF

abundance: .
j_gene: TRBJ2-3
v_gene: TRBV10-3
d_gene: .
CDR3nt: TGTGCCATCAGTGTAGGACGTGGGGAGAGAGATACGCAGTATTTT
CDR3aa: CAISVGRGERDTQYF

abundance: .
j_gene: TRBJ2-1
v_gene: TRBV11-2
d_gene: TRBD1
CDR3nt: TGTGCCAGCAGCCAAACCGGGACAGTCCATGAGCAGTTCTTC
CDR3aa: CASSQTGTVHEQFF

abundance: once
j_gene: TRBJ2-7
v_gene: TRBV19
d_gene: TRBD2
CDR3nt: TGTGCCAGTAGTACCCAGGGGGGACTAGCGGGGGAGCAGTACTTC
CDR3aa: CASSTQGGLAGEQYF

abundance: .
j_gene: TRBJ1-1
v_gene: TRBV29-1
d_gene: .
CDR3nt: TGCAGCGTCCGACAGTCCCGCACTCAAGCTTTCTTT
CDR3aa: CSVRQSRTQAFF

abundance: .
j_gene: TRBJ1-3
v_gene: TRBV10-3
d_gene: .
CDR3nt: TGTGCCATCGGTAAGACAGAGTCTGGAAACACCATATATTTT
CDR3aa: CAIGKTESGNTIYF

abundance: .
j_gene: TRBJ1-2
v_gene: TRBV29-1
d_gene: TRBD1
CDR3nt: TGCAGCGTTGCCAGTCAGGGGGCTTTGGGCTACACCTTC
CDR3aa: CSVASQGALGYTF

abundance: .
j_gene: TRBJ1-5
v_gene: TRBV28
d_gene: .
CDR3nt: TGTGCCAGCAGTTTATTCCAAGCGGGGGGGAATCAGCCCCAGCATTTT
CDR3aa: CASSLFQAGGNQPQHF

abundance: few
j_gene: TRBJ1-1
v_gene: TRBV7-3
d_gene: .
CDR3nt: TGTGCCAGCAGCCCCCTCATTCCCCCCACAGGGAGTCCTGAAGCTTTCTTT
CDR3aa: CASSPLIPPTGSPEAFF

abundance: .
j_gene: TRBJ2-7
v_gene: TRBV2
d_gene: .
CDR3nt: TGTGCCAGCAGTGAAGGGAGGGGCGGCCACTCCTACGAGCAGTACTTC
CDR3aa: CASSEGRGGHSYEQYF

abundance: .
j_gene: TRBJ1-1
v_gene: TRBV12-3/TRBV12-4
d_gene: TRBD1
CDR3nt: TGTGCCAGCAGGCCACCGGGACAGCCTGAAGCTTTCTTT
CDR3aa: CASRPPGQPEAFF

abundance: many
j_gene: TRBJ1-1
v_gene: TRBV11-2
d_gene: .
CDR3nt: TGTGCCAGCCTTAACCACAGGAACACTGAAGCTTTCTTT
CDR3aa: CASLNHRNTEAFF

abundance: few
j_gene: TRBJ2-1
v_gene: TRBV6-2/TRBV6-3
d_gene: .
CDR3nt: TGTGCCAGCAGTTACTCCCAGGACTGGAATGAGCAGTTCTTC
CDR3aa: CASSYSQDWNEQFF

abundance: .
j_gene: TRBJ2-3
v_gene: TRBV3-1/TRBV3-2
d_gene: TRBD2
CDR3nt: TGTGCCAGCAGCCAAGTGGGGGGACTAAGCACAGATACGCAGTATTTT
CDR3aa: CASSQVGGLSTDTQYF

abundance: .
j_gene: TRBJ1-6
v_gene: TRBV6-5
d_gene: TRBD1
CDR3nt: TGTGCCAGCAGAAGTCCACAGGGGAATAATTCACCCCTCCACTTT
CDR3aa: CASRSPQGNNSPLHF